Listed here is a single TCR beta chain. Its target is not known. The data were produced by immunoSEQ multiplex PCR, yet TCRdb's version contains in-frame clones alone and is incomplete. Here the sample spans some 50,000 clones, 80% being singletons. This record comes from a study of radiation and T cells in renal cell carcinoma. Study-level results: Without pretreatment biopsies, baseline tumor clonotype presence was undetermined.

Indicated time point: blood 2 weeks post-SBRT. This sample's treatment: 15 Gy SBRT to primary tumor, nephrectomy 4 weeks later. The patient's renal cell carcinoma had clear cell pathology. V lost 3 bases and J lost 3, with 7 bases in between. Germline-derived CDR1 and CDR2 are KGHSH and LQKENI. The CDR3 has 13 amino acids. The sample consisted of blood, taken from a patient whose treatment included radiotherapy and nephrectomy. The chain employs TRBV18 and TRBJ2-3; D gene ambiguous. This receptor was obtained from a woman aged 70-85 years with renal cell carcinoma. As DNA, the CDR3 is TGTGCCAGCTCACCGGCAAGTACAGATACGCAGTATTTT. It yields the protein CASSPASTDTQYF. The full variable domain, with the rest looked up from reference TRBV18 and TRBJ2-3, is NAGVMQNPRHLVRRRGQEARLRCSPMKGHSHVYWYRQLPEEGLKFMVYLQKENIIDESGMPKERFSAEFPKEGPSILRIQQVVRGDSAAYFCASSPASTDTQYFGPGTRLTVL.